This T cell receptor (beta chain) came from a study of response to subunit inactivated influenza vaccine listed by TCRdb under 2018. Describing the broader study: Deep quantitative T cell receptor repertoire profiling was used in the study to track responses to a trivalent subunit inactivated influenza vaccine.

Broad study findings and their caveats: It was suggested by the authors that each seasonal influenza vaccination may recruit only a limited number of new T cells.

The table lists this clonotype with many counts. This receptor's antigen is unknown. Base qualities are not provided; no much larger clone lies one nucleotide away. Receptor amplification or capture employed RT-PCR. Sequencing was carried out with an Illumina HiSeq 2500. TCRdb's own reprocessing of the public reads used fastp at Q25 and MiXCR and kept productive beta chains. Identical CDR3 proteins give one entry, which carries the most common genes and DNA. The sample contains about 500,000 distinct CDR3 sequences, around 7.9% of them found a single time. Under 15% of the sample belongs to the ten largest clones. This receptor was identified in a man aged 45 to 70 who received an inactivated influenza vaccine. Donor details come from another sample of the same person, matched by shared clones. Specimen: PBMCs from blood, collected less than 30 months after vaccination.

The DNA reads as follows: TGCGCCAGCAGACCTATGACGGTTGCGAACACCGGGGAGCTGTTTTTT. This codes for CASRPMTVANTGELFF. The chain joins TRBV10-2 to TRBJ2-2, with the D segment identity uncertain. The CDR3 goes from the cysteine to the phenylalanine over 16 residues. CDR3 DNA is the only sequence kept; it has 48 bases, read in frame from the first base. The germline V gene sets CDR1 to WSHSY and CDR2 to SAAADI. V is pared back by 6 bases and J by 0 bases, with 14 bases lying between the germline termini.